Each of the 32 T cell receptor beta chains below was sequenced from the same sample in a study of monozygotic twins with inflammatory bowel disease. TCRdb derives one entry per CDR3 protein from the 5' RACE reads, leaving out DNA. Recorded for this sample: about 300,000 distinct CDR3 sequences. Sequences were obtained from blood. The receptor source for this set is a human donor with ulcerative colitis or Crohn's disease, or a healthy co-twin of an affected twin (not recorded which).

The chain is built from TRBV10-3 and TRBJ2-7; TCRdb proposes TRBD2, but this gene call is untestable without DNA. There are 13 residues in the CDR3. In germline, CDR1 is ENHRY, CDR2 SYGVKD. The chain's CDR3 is CAISELVEGEQYF.

This chain's CDR3 is CASSSRDYTPQYF. The rearrangement uses TRBV7-2 and TRBJ2-7; TCRdb outputs TRBD2, but without DNA this stays unchecked. CDR1 and CDR2 from the germline V gene are SGHTA and FQGNSA. The CDR3 consists of 13 residues.

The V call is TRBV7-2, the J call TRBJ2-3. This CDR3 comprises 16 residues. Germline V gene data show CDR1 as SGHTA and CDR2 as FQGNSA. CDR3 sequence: CASSTQAVTTADTQYF.

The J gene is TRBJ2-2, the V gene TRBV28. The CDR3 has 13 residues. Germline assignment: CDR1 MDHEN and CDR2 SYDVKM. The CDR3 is CASSLWDTGELFF. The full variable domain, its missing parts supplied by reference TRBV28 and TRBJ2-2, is DVKVTQSSRYLVKRTGEKVFLECVQDMDHENMFWYRQDPGLGLRLIYFSYDVKMKEKGDIPEGYSVSREKKERFSLILESASTNQTSMYLCASSLWDTGELFFGEGSRLTVL.

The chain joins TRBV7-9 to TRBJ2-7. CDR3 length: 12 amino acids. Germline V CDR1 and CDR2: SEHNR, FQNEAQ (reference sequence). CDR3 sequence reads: CASSFIGYEQYF.

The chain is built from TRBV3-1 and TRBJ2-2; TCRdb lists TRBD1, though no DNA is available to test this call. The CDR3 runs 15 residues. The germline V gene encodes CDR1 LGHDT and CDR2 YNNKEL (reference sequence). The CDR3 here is CASTLRGENTGELFF.

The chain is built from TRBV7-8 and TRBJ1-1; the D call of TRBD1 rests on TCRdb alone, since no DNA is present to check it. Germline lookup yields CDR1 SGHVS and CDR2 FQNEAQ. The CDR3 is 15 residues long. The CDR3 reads CASSLGTGRNTEAFF.

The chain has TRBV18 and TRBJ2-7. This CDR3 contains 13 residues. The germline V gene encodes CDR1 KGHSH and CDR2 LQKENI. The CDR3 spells CASSPLRRDEQYF.

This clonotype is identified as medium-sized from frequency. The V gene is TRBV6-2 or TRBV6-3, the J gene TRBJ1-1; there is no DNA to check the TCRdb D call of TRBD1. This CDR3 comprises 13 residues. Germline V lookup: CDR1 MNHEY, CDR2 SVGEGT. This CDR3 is CASMTGGWTEAFF.

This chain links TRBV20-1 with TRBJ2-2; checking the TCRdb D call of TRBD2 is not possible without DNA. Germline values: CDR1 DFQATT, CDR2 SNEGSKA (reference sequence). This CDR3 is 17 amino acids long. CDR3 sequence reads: CSATRTSGGFVRGELFF.

This CDR3 reads CASSPRVLGADTQYF. The chain joins TRBV7-2 to TRBJ2-3; the D gene TCRdb calls, TRBD2, cannot be checked with no DNA. Germline V gene lookup returns CDR1 SGHTA and CDR2 FQGNSA. There are 15 residues in the CDR3.

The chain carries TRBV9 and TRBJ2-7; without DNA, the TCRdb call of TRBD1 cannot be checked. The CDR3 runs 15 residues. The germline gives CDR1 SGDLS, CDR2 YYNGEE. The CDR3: CASSVVGGYFDEQYF.

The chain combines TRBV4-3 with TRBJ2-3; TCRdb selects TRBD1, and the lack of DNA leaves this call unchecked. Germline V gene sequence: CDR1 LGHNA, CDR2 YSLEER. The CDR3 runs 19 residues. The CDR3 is CASSQFIGPTPQEVDTQYF.

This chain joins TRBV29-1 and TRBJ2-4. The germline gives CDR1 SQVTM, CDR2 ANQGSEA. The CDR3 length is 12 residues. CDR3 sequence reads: CSVEKGKNIQYF.

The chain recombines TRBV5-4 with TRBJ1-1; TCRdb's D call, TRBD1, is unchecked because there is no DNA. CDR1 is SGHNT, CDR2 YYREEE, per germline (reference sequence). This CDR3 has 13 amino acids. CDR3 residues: CASSAGLNTEAFF.

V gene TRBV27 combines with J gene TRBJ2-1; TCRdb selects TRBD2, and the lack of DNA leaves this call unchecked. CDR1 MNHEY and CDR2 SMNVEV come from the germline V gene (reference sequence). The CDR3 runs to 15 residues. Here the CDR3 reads CASTEVAGGPIEQFF.

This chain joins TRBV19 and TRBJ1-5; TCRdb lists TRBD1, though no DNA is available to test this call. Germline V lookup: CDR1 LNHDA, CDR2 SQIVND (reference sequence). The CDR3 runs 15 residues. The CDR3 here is CASNDPTGGSQPQHF.

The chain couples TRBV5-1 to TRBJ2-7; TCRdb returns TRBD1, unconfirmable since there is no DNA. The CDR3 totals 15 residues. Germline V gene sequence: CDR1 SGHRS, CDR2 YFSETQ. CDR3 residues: CASSLGSGGTYEQYF.

CDR3 sequence: CASRLGRGLGTEAFF. The chain combines TRBV2 with TRBJ1-1; TCRdb gives TRBD1 as the D gene, but with no DNA this cannot be confirmed. This CDR3 is built from 15 residues. In germline, CDR1 is SNHLY, CDR2 FYNNEI.

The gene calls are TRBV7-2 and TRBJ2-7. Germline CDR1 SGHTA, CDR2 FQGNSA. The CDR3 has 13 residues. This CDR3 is CASSSVVSPEQYF.

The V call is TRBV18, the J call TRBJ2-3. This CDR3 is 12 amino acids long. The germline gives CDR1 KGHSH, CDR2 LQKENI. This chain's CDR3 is CASSRGSDTQYF.

This CDR3 reads CASSHSGPISGELFF. V and J are TRBV3-1 and TRBJ2-2; TCRdb's D gene call, TRBD2, goes unchecked for lack of DNA. This CDR3 spans 15 amino acids. The germline CDR1 and CDR2 sequences are LGHDT and YNNKEL (reference sequence).

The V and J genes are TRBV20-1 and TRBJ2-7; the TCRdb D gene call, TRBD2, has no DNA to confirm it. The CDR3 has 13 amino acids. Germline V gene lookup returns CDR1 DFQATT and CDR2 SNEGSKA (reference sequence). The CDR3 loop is CSQRGPSSYEQYF.

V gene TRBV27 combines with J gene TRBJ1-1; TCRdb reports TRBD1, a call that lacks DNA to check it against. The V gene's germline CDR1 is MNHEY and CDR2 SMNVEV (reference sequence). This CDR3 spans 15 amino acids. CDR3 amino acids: CASSSAGAMNTEAFF.

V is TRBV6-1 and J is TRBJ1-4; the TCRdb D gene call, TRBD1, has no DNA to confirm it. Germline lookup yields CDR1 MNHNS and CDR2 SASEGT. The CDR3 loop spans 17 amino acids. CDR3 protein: CASSTTGKVWTNEKLFF.

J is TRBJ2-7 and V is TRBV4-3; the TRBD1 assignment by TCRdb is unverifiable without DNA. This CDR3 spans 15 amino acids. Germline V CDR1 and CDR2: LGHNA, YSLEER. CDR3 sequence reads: CASSQVADSEYEQYF.

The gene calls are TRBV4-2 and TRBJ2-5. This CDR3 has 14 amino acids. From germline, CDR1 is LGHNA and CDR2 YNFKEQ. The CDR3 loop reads CASSQDGWGETQYF.

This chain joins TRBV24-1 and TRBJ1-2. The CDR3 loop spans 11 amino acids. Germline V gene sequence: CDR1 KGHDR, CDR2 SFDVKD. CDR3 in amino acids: CATSRVYGYTF.

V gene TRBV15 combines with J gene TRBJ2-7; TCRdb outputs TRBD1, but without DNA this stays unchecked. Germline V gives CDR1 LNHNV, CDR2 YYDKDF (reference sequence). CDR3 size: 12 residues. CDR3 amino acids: CATRSGRNEQYF.

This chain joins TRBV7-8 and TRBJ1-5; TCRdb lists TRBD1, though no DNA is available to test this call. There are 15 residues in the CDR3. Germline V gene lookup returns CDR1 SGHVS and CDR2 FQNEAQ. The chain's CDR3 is CASSPKQEYNQPQHF.

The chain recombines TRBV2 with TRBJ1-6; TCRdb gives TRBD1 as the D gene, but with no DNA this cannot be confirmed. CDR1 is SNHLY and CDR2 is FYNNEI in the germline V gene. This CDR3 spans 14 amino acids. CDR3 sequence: CASSEGRGRSPLHF.

This CDR3 reads CASSQEVLQGLGEQFF. This chain connects TRBV4-3 to TRBJ2-1; TCRdb gives TRBD1 as the D gene, but with no DNA this cannot be confirmed. This CDR3 is built from 16 residues. Germline-derived CDR1 and CDR2 are LGHNA and YSLEER.